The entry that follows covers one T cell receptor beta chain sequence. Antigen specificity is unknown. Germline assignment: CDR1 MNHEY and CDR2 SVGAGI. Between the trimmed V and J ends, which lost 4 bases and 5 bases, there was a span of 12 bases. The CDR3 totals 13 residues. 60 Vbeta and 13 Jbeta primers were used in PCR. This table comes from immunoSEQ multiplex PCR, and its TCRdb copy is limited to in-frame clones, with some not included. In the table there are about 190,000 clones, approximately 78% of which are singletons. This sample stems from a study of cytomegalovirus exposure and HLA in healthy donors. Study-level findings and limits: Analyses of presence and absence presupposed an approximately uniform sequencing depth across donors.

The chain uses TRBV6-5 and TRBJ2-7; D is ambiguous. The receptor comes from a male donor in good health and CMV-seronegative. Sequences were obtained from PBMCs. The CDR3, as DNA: TGTGCCAGCAGTTCTCCGACTTCCCACGAGCAGTACTTC. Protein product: CASSSPTSHEQYF.